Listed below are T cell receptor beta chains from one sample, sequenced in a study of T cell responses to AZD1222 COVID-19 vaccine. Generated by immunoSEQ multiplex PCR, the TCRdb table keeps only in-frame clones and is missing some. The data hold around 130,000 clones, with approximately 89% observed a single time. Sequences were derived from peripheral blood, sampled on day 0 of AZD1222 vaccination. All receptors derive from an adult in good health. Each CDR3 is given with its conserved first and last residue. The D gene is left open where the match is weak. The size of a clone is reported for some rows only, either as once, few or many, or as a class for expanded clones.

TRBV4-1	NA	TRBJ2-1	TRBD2	TGCGCCAGCAGCCCTTTCGGACTAGCGGGAACCAATGAGCAGTTCTTC	CASSPFGLAGTNEQFF
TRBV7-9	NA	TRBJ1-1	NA	TGTGCCAGTATAGGGGATATTCGGATGAACACTGAAGCTTTCTTT	CASIGDIRMNTEAFF
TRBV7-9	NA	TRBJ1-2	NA	TGTGCCAGCAGCCAATTCGCCACGGGCGCCTATGGCTACACCTTC	CASSQFATGAYGYTF
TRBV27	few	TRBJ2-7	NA	TGTGCCAGCAGTTTGTCCGAGAATTACTACGAGCAGTACTTC	CASSLSENYYEQYF
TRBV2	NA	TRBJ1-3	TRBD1	TGTGCCAGCATCGGACAGGCTTACTCTGGAAACACCATATATTTT	CASIGQAYSGNTIYF
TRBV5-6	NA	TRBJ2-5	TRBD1	TGTGCCAGCAGCCCCGTCCTAAACTGGGACAGGGGGCGCGGGGAGACCCAGTACTTC	CASSPVLNWDRGRGETQYF
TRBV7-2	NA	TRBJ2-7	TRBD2	TGTGCCAGCAGCTTAAGCCCACTAGCGGGAGCCCACGAGCAGTACTTC	CASSLSPLAGAHEQYF
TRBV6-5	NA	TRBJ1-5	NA	TGTGCCAGCAGTTACCGTGGGTCGGGCGGAAATCAGCCCCAGCATTTT	CASSYRGSGGNQPQHF
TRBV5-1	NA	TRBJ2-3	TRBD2	TGCGCCAGCAGCTTCTTAGCGGGGTCCCGCACAGATACGCAGTATTTT	CASSFLAGSRTDTQYF
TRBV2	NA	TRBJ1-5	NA	TGTGCCAGCAGTGAATCGGGCAGGGTGGGCAATCAGCCCCAGCATTTT	CASSESGRVGNQPQHF
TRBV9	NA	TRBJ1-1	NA	TGTGCCAGCAGCGTAGCCCCAAACAAGGCCATGAACACTGAAGCTTTCTTT	CASSVAPNKAMNTEAFF
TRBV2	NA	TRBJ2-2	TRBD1	TGTGCCAGCAGCCGGGACAGGGGGGGTCCCGGGGAGCTGTTTTTT	CASSRDRGGPGELFF
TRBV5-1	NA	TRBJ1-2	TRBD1	TGCGCCAGCAGCTCGGTGAGGGGGCGCGGCTATGGCTACACCTTC	CASSSVRGRGYGYTF
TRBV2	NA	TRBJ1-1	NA	TGTGCCAGCAGAACCGGGACCCCCGACACTGAAGCTTTCTTT	CASRTGTPDTEAFF
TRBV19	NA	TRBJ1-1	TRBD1	TGTGCCAGTAGTAGCCTAGACAGGGTTGCCACTGAAGCTTTCTTT	CASSSLDRVATEAFF
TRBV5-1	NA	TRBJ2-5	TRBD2	TGCGCCAGCAGCGCGGGGACTAGCGGGAGAGAGACCCAGTACTTC	CASSAGTSGRETQYF
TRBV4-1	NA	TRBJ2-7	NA	TGCGCCAGCAGCCAAGATCCGGGCAGTCCCTTTAAGCAGTACTTC	CASSQDPGSPFKQYF
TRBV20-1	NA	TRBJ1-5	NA	TGCAGTGCTAGTTCGGGGGCGGTTGGCAATCAGCCCCAGCATTTT	CSASSGAVGNQPQHF
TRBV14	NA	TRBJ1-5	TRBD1	TGTGCCAGCAGCCCGGGACAGAAGATGCCCCAGCATTTT	CASSPGQKMPQHF
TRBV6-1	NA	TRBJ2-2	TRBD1	TGTGCCAGCAGTGAGGGAACAGGGGCCGGGGAGCTGTTTTTT	CASSEGTGAGELFF
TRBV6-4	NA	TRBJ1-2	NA	TGTGCCAGCAGTGACCCAGCCTTGGGCTACACCTTC	CASSDPALGYTF
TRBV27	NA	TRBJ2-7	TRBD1	TGTGCCAGCAGTGTCCGACAGGGGGCGAAGCGCACCGAGCAGTACTTC	CASSVRQGAKRTEQYF
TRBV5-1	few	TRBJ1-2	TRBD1	TGCGCCAGCAGCTTGGATACGCTTACAGGGGCGAGGTATGGCTACACCTTC	CASSLDTLTGARYGYTF
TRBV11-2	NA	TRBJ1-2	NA	TGTGCCAGCAGCTTAGATCAAAAGGTAGGCTACACCTTC	CASSLDQKVGYTF
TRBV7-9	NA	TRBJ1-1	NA	TGTGCCAGCAGCAGGGAGACCAACACTGAAGCTTTCTTT	CASSRETNTEAFF
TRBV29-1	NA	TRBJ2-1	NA	TGCAGCGTTGAAGAGGGACGGAACTACAATGAGCAGTTCTTC	CSVEEGRNYNEQFF
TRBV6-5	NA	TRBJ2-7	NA	TGTGCCAGCAGTTACTCGACAGGAGGTTCGGACGAGCAGTACTTC	CASSYSTGGSDEQYF
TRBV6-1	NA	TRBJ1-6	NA	TGTGCCAGCAGTGAATTGGGACAATATAATTCACCCCTCCACTTT	CASSELGQYNSPLHF
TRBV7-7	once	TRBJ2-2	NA	TGTGCTAGCAGCTCGACAGGAACCACCGGGGAGCTGTTTTTT	CASSSTGTTGELFF
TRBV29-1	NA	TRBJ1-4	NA	TGCAGCGTTGGAGGGGGGTACGGGGAAAAACTGTTTTTT	CSVGGGYGEKLFF
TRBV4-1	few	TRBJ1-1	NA	TGCGCCAGCAGCCTAGCAAACACTGAAGCTTTCTTT	CASSLANTEAFF
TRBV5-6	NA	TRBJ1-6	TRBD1	TGTGCCAGCAGCTTGTCACAGGGGCCCTATAATTCACCCCTCCACTTT	CASSLSQGPYNSPLHF
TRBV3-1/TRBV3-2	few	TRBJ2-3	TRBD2	TGTGCCAGCAGCCGAGCGGGACCGTATGTCCGGGACGCGGGCACAGATACGCAGTATTTT	CASSRAGPYVRDAGTDTQYF